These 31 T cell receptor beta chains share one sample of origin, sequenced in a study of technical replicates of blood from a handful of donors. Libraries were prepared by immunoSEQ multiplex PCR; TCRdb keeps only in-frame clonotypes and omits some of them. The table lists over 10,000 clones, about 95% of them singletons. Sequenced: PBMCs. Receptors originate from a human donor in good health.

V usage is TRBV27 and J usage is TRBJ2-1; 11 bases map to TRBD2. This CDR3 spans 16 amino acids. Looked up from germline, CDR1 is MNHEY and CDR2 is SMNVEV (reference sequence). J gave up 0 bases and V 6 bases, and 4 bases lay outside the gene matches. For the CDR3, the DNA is TGTGCCAGCAGACTTAGCGGGAGGGGCTCCTACAATGAGCAGTTCTTC. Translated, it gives CASRLSGRGSYNEQFF.

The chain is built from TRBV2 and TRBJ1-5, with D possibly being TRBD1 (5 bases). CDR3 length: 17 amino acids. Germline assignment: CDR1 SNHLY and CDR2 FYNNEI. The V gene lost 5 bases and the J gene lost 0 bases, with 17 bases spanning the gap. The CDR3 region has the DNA TGTGCCAGCAGTCAACAGGCTACCCGGTATAGCAATCAGCCCCAGCATTTT. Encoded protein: CASSQQATRYSNQPQHF. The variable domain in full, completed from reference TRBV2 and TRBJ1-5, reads EPEVTQTPSHQVTQMGQEVILRCVPISNHLYFYWYRQILGQKVEFLVSFYNNEISEKSEIFDDQFSVERPDGSNFTLKIRSTKLEDSAMYFCASSQQATRYSNQPQHFGDGTRLSIL.

CDR3: CASSLMSSAPYEQYF. The DNA for the CDR3 is TGTGCCAGCAGTTTAATGTCTAGCGCACCCTACGAGCAGTACTTC. The chain combines TRBV27 with TRBJ2-7; tentative D call: TRBD2 (6 bases). V was trimmed by 2 bases and J by 2 bases, leaving 13 bases between them. This CDR3 is 15 amino acids long. Looked up from germline, CDR1 is MNHEY and CDR2 is SMNVEV (reference sequence).

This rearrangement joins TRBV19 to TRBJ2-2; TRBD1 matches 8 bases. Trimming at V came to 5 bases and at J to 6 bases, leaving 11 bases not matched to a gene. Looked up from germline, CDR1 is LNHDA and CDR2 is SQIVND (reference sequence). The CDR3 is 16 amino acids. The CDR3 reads CASSSRDRGFAGELFF. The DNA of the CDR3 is TGTGCCAGTAGTTCGAGAGACAGGGGTTTCGCCGGGGAGCTGTTTTTT.

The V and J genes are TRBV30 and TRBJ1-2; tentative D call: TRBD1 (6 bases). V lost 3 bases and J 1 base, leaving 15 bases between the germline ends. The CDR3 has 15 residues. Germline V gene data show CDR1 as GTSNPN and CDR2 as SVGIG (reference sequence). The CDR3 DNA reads TGTGCCTGGAGGGACAGCGAAGTCTTTAACTATGGCTACACCTTC. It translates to CAWRDSEVFNYGYTF.

The CDR3 nucleotides read TGTGCCAGCAGCCCCGGATGGGGTAGCGGAGGGACCGGGGAGCTGTTTTTT. Encoded protein: CASSPGWGSGGTGELFF. This rearrangement joins TRBV11-2 to TRBJ2-2, with D tentatively TRBD2 (6 bases). CDR3 length equals 17 residues. CDR1 SGHAT and CDR2 FQNNGV come from the germline V gene. V was clipped by 5 bases and J by 5 bases, with 21 bases between them.

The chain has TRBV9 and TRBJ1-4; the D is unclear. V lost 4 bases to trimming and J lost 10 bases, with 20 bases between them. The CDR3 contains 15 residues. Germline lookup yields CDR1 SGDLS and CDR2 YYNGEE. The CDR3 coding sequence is TGTGCCAGCAGCTCCCAGGCGGACTCCGGGGTAAAACTGTTTTTT. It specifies CASSSQADSGVKLFF.

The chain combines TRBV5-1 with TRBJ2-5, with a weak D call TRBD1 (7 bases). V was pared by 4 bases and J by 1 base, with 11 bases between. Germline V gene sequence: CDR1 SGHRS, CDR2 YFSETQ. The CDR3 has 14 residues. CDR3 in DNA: TGCGCCAGCAGCGCGGGACAGATCCAAGAGACCCAGTACTTC. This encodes CASSAGQIQETQYF.

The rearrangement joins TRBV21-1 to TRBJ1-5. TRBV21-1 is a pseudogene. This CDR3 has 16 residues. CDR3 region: CASSKGGGHSNQPQHF. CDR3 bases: TGTGCCAGCAGCAAAGGGGGGGGACATAGCAATCAGCCCCAGCATTTT.

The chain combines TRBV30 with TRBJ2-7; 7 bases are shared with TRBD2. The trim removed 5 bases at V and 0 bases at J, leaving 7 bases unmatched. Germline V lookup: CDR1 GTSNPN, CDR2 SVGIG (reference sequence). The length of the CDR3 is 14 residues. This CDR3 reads CAWALGGSSYEQYF. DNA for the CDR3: TGTGCCTGGGCTCTAGGCGGGAGCTCCTACGAGCAGTACTTC.

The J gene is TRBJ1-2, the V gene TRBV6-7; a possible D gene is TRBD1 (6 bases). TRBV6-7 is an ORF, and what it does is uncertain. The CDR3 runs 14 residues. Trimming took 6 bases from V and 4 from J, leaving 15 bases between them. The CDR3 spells CASRSPTGSYGYTF. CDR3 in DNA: TGTGCCAGCAGGTCTCCTACAGGGAGCTATGGCTACACCTTC.

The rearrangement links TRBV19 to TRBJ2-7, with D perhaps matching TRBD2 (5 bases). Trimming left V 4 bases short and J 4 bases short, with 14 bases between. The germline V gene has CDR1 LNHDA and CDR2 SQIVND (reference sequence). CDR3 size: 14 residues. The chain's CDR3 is CASSNPGERYEQYF. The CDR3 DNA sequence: TGTGCCAGTAGTAACCCTGGGGAGAGGTACGAGCAGTACTTC.

The CDR3 reads CASSDLQGGLETQYF. The CDR3 DNA reads as TGTGCCAGCAGTGATCTACAGGGCGGATTAGAGACCCAGTACTTC. The chain is built from TRBV2 and TRBJ2-5; D might be TRBD1 (6 bases). V lost 3 bases, J lost 4 bases, and 15 bases lay in between. This CDR3 is built from 15 residues. The germline V gene has CDR1 SNHLY and CDR2 FYNNEI. The full variable domain, its missing parts supplied by reference TRBV2 and TRBJ2-5, is EPEVTQTPSHQVTQMGQEVILRCVPISNHLYFYWYRQILGQKVEFLVSFYNNEISEKSEIFDDQFSVERPDGSNFTLKIRSTKLEDSAMYFCASSDLQGGLETQYFGPGTRLLVL.

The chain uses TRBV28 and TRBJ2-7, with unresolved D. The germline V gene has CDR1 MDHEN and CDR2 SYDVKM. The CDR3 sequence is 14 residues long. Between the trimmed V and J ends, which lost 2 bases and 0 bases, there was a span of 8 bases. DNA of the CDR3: TGTGCCAGCAGTTTAGGTGGAGCCTCCTACGAGCAGTACTTC. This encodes CASSLGGASYEQYF.

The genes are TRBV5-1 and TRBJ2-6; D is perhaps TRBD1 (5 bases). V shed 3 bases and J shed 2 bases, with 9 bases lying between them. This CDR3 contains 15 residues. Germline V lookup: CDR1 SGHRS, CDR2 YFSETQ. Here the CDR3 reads CASSSTGPGANVLTF. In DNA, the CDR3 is TGCGCCAGCAGCTCTACAGGCCCTGGGGCCAACGTCCTGACTTTC.

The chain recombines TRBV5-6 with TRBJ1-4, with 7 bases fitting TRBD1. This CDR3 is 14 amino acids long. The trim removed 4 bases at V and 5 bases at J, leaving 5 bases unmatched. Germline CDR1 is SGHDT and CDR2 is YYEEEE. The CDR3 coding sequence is TGTGCCAGCAGCACCAGACAGGGAAATGAAAAACTGTTTTTT. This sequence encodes CASSTRQGNEKLFF. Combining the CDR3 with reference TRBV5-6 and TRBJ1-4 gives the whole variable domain DAGVTQSPTHLIKTRGQQVTLRCSPKSGHDTVSWYQQALGQGPQFIFQYYEEEERQRGNFPDRFSGHQFPNYSSELNVNALLLGDSALYLCASSTRQGNEKLFFGSGTQLSVL.

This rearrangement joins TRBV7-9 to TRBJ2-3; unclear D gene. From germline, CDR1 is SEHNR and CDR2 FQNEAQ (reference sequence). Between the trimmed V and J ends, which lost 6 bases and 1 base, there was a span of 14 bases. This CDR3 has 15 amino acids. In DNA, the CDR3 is TGTGCCAGCAGTCCCGGAGTTTCTGGCACAGATACGCAGTATTTT. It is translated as CASSPGVSGTDTQYF.

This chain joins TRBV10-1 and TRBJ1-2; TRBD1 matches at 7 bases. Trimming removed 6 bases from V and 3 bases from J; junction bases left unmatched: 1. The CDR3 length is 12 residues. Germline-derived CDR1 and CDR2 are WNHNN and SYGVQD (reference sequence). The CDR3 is CASSDRDYGYTF. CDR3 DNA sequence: TGCGCCAGCAGCGACAGGGACTATGGCTACACCTTC.

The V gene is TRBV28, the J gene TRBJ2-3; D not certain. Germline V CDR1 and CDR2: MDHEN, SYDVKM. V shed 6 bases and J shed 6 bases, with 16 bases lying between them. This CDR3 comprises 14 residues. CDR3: CASSPGLDGDTQYF. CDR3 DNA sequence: TGTGCCAGCAGCCCCGGCCTTGACGGGGATACGCAGTATTTT.

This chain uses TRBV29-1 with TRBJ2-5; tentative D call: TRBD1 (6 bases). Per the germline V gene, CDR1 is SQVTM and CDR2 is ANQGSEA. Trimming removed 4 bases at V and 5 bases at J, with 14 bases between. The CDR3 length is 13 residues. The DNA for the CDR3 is TGCAGCGTTGTTCCCCATAGGGGGGAGACCCAGTACTTC. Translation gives CSVVPHRGETQYF. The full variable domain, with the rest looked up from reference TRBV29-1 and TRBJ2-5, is SAVISQKPSRDICQRGTSLTIQCQVDSQVTMMFWYRQQPGQSLTLIATANQGSEATYESGFVIDKFPISRPNLTFSTLTVSNMSPEDSSIYLCSVVPHRGETQYFGPGTRLLVL.

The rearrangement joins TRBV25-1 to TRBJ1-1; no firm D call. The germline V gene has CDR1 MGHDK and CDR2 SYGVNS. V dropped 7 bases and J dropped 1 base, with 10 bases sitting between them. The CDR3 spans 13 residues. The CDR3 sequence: CASTRRENTEAFF. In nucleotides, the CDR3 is TGTGCCAGCACAAGACGGGAGAACACTGAAGCTTTCTTT.

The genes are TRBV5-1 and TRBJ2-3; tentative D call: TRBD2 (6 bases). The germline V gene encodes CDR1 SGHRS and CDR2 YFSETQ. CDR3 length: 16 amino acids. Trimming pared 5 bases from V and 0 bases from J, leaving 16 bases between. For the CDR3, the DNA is TGCGCCAGCAGACGGGATAGCGGTCCTAGCACAGATACGCAGTATTTT. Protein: CASRRDSGPSTDTQYF.

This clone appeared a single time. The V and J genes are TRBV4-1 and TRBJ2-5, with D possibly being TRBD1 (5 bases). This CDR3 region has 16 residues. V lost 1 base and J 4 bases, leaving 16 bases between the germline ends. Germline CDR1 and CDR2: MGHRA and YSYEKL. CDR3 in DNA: TGCGCCAGCAGCCAAGGAGACAGTGCGCTGAGAGAGACCCAGTACTTC. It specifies CASSQGDSALRETQYF.

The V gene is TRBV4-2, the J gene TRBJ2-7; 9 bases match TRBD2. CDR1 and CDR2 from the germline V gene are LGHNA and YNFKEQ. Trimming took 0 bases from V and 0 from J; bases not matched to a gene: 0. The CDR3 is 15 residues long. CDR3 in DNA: TGTGCCAGCAGCCAAGAGCGGGAGGGCTCCTACGAGCAGTACTTC. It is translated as CASSQEREGSYEQYF.

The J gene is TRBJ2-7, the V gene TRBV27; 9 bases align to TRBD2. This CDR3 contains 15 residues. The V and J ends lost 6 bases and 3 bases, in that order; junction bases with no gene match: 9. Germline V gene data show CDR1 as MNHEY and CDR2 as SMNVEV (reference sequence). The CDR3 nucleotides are TGTGCCAGCAGATGGGGCGGGAGGGCCCACTACGAGCAGTACTTC. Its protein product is CASRWGGRAHYEQYF.

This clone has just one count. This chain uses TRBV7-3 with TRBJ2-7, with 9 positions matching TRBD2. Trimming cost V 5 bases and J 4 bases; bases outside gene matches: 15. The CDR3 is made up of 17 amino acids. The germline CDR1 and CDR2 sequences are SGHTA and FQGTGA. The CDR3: CASSEGPSGDGAYEQYF. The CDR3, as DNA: TGTGCCAGCAGCGAAGGGCCTAGCGGGGACGGGGCTTACGAGCAGTACTTC.

CDR3 DNA sequence: TGTGCCAGCAGCTTAAGGGGTGCCCCTCCCGAGCAGTACTTC. Protein sequence: CASSLRGAPPEQYF. The chain has TRBV7-9 and TRBJ2-7, with D possibly TRBD1 on 5 matching bases. The germline V and J ends were trimmed by 2 bases and 6 bases, with 14 bases remaining between them. The V gene's germline CDR1 is SEHNR and CDR2 FQNEAQ (reference sequence). This CDR3 is 14 amino acids long.

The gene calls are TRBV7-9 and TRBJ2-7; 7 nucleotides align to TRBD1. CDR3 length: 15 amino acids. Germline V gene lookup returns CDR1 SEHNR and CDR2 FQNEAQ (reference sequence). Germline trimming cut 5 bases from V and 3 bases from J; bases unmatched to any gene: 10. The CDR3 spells CASSPAGGPLYEQYF. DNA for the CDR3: TGTGCCAGCAGCCCCGCAGGGGGACCGCTCTACGAGCAGTACTTC.

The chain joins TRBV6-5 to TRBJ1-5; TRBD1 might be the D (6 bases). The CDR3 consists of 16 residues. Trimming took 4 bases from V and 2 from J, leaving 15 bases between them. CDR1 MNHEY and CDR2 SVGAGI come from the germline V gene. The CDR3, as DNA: TGTGCCAGCAGTTTACAGGGTGCCGGGGGCAATCAGCCCCAGCATTTT. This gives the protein CASSLQGAGGNQPQHF.

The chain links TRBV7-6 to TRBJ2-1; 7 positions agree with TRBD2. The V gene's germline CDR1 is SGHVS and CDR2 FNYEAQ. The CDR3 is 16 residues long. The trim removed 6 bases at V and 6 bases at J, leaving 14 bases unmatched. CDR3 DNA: TGTGCCAGCAGTTTTTCTAGGGGCGGGAGCATCAATGAGCAGTTCTTC. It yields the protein CASSFSRGGSINEQFF.

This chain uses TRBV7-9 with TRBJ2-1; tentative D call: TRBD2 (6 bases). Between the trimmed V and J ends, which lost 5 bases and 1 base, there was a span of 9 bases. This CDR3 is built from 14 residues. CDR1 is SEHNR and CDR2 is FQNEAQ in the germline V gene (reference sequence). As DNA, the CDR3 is TGTGCCAGCAGCCCGGGGGTATCCTACAATGAGCAGTTCTTC. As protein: CASSPGVSYNEQFF.